The clone carrying this T cell receptor beta chain was counted at least ten times. Antigen: not known. The sample comes from a study of T cells after yellow fever vaccination. Trimming shortened V by 5 bases and J by 2 bases, and 13 bases separated the two germline ends. The CDR3 has 14 residues. Template-switching 5'RACE yielded the TCR cDNA; a universal primer site and UMIs were added in the process. TCRdb redid the calling of the 5' RACE reads with MiXCR, one entry per CDR3 protein. Of approximately 600,000 distinct CDR3 sequences in the sample, about 12% were seen once. Study results and caveats: Peak timing came faster in the weaker secondary response, day 5 versus 15.

The clonotype comes from a man younger than 45 who received the YFV17D yellow fever vaccine. The V and J genes are TRBV12-3 or TRBV12-4 and TRBJ2-7; D unclear. The source was PBMCs, collected on the day of the yellow fever booster vaccination. CDR3 sequence (DNA): TGTGCCAGCAGTAGGTTGGGCCCTACCTACGAGCAGTACTTC. Its translation is CASSRLGPTYEQYF.